The 5 T cell receptor beta chains below were found in one sample sequenced in a study of blood T cell repertoires in COVID-19. The assay was immunoSEQ multiplex PCR, and TCRdb's table has in-frame clones only and misses some. Found here are around 210,000 clones, 85% of them singletons; the top ten hold 4.5% to 6%. Sequenced input: peripheral blood. These receptor sequences come from a man aged 50 to 59 with COVID-19, enrolled during active disease.

The chain employs TRBV3-1 (or the pseudogene TRBV3-2) and TRBJ2-2; possible D gene TRBD2, 6 bases. There are 15 residues in the CDR3. The germline V gene encodes CDR1 LGHDT and CDR2 YNNKEL (reference sequence). The ends were cut back, 0 bases at V and 6 bases at J, with 11 bases in the middle. For the CDR3, the DNA is TGTGCCAGCAGCCAAGATTACGGGGGTGCCGGGGAGCTGTTTTTT. It codes for CASSQDYGGAGELFF.

This clone was seen just once. This chain joins TRBV7-2 and TRBJ2-3; TRBD2 agrees at 10 bases. J lost 3 bases, V lost 6 bases, and 3 bases had no gene match. From germline, CDR1 is SGHTA and CDR2 FQGNSA. The CDR3 length is 14 residues. The CDR3 sequence is CASRKAGGTDTQYF. The CDR3 nucleotides read TGTGCCAGCAGGAAAGCGGGGGGGACAGATACGCAGTATTTT. The whole variable domain, filled in from reference TRBV7-2 and TRBJ2-3, reads GAGVSQSPSNKVTEKGKDVELRCDPISGHTALYWYRQSLGQGLEFLIYFQGNSAPDKSGLPSDRFSAERTGGSVSTLTIQRTQQEDSAVYLCASRKAGGTDTQYFGPGTRLTVL.

This chain uses TRBV19 with TRBJ1-2, with D perhaps matching TRBD1 (5 bases). Germline V gene lookup returns CDR1 LNHDA and CDR2 SQIVND (reference sequence). The CDR3 consists of 14 residues. The V gene lost 10 bases and the J gene lost 2 bases, with 17 bases spanning the gap. The DNA of the CDR3 is TGTGCCATCGGGCCGGGGGGTGCCAACTATGGCTACACCTTC. It encodes CAIGPGGANYGYTF.

This clone was seen only a few times. The rearrangement uses TRBV29-1 and TRBJ1-2; no definite D call. V dropped 4 bases and J dropped 4 bases, with 13 bases sitting between them. The CDR3 length is 13 residues. The germline V gene encodes CDR1 SQVTM and CDR2 ANQGSEA. The CDR3 loop is CSVVWEGGYGYTF. CDR3 in DNA: TGCAGCGTTGTATGGGAGGGAGGCTATGGCTACACCTTC.

The genes are TRBV2 and TRBJ2-1; a possible D gene is TRBD2 (6 bases). V shed 6 bases and J shed 9 bases, with 15 bases lying between them. CDR3 size: 13 residues. CDR1 and CDR2 (germline): SNHLY, FYNNEI. For the CDR3, the DNA is TGTGCCAGCAGCGGGTCTGGAGGGTCTGAGCAGTTCTTC. Residues: CASSGSGGSEQFF.